The rows below give T cell receptor beta chains drawn from one sample of a study of blood T cell repertoires in COVID-19. This table comes from immunoSEQ multiplex PCR, and its TCRdb copy is limited to in-frame clones, with some not included. The sample contains under 350,000 clones, approximately 90% of which appear only once. The sample taken for sequencing was peripheral blood. Receptors were obtained from a woman aged 25 to 39 with COVID-19, enrolled during active disease. CDR3s include the opening cysteine and the closing phenylalanine or tryptophan. Fields, in order: J gene, V gene, clone size, CDR3 length, D gene, CDR3 protein, CDR3 DNA. D genes are given only for firm matches. Not every row has a clone size; where given, it reads once, few, many or a size class.

>TRBJ1-4|TRBV20-1|.|11|TRBD1
CSADRDEKLFF
TGCAGTGCAGACAGGGACGAAAAACTGTTTTTT
>TRBJ2-2|TRBV13|.|17|.
CASSTGTVRANTGELFF
TGTGCCAGCAGCACCGGGACTGTACGCGCGAACACCGGGGAGCTGTTTTTT
>TRBJ1-2|TRBV7-9|.|15|.
CASSFFSGANYGYTF
TGTGCCAGCAGCTTTTTTTCAGGGGCCAACTATGGCTACACCTTC
>TRBJ1-2|TRBV28|.|15|.
CASSSSGTPEGGYTF
TGTGCCAGCAGTTCCTCCGGGACGCCGGAGGGAGGCTACACCTTC
>TRBJ1-1|TRBV28|.|16|.
CASRSPHEAGGTEAFF
TGTGCCAGCAGATCCCCGCACGAGGCGGGGGGGACTGAAGCTTTCTTT
>TRBJ2-2|TRBV5-1|once|18|TRBD2
CASSLAGLAVSNTGELFF
TGCGCCAGCAGCTTGGCGGGACTAGCAGTTTCGAACACCGGGGAGCTGTTTTTT
>TRBJ2-4|TRBV5-1|.|18|TRBD2
CASSLGLADTLAKNIQYF
TGCGCCAGCAGCTTAGGACTAGCGGATACCCTAGCCAAAAACATTCAGTACTTC
>TRBJ1-5|TRBV3-1/TRBV3-2|.|13|TRBD1
CASGGTGDQPQHF
TGTGCCAGCGGGGGGACAGGAGATCAGCCCCAGCATTTT
>TRBJ1-5|TRBV6-5|.|15|TRBD1
CASISGQTINQPQHF
TGTGCCAGCATCTCGGGACAGACTATCAATCAGCCCCAGCATTTT
>TRBJ2-7|TRBV5-8|.|14|.
CASSFLEALYEQYF
TGTGCCAGCAGCTTTTTGGAGGCGCTCTACGAGCAGTACTTC
>TRBJ2-7|TRBV7-6|.|16|TRBD2
CASSLAGAGGPYEQYF
TGTGCCAGCAGCTTAGCGGGAGCGGGAGGCCCCTACGAGCAGTACTTC
>TRBJ2-1|TRBV11-3|.|16|TRBD2
CASSSGTSGEINEQFF
TGTGCCAGCAGCTCCGGGACTAGCGGGGAAATCAATGAGCAGTTCTTC
>TRBJ1-4|TRBV28|once|13|.
CASSPSGGNKAFF
TGTGCCAGCAGTCCTTCGGGTGGAAACAAGGCGTTTTTT
>TRBJ1-4|TRBV28|.|14|.
CASSLGARREKLFF
TGTGCCAGCAGTTTGGGGGCGCGGAGAGAAAAACTGTTTTTT
>TRBJ1-2|TRBV2|.|12|.
CASSTSTYGYTF
TGTGCCAGCAGCACTAGTACCTATGGCTACACCTTC
>TRBJ1-5|TRBV6-6|.|16|TRBD1
CASSRQGAGSNQPQHF
TGTGCCAGCAGTCGACAGGGGGCTGGGAGCAATCAGCCCCAGCATTTT
>TRBJ2-3|TRBV11-2|.|15|.
CASSFPQTHRDTQYF
TGTGCCAGCAGCTTTCCACAAACCCACAGGGACACGCAGTATTTT
>TRBJ2-7|TRBV7-2|.|14|.
CASSPRGFGHEQYF
TGTGCCAGCAGCCCCCGCGGGTTTGGACACGAGCAGTACTTC
>TRBJ1-2|TRBV29-1|.|14|.
CSVDRTENLYGYTF
TGCAGCGTTGACAGAACAGAGAACCTCTATGGCTACACCTTC
>TRBJ1-5|TRBV6-5|.|15|.
CASSRTGYSNQPQHF
TGTGCCAGCAGTCGAACAGGGTATAGCAATCAGCCCCAGCATTTT
>TRBJ1-5|TRBV19|.|15|TRBD1
CASSSGTVRNQPQHF
TGTGCCAGTAGTTCCGGGACAGTACGCAATCAGCCCCAGCATTTT
>TRBJ1-6|TRBV5-3|.|15|TRBD1
CARSQRQGHNSPLHF
TGTGCCAGAAGCCAAAGACAGGGTCATAATTCACCCCTCCACTTT
>TRBJ1-2|TRBV6-6|.|15|.
CASSYSMAGDYGYTF
TGTGCCAGCAGTTACTCAATGGCAGGTGACTATGGCTACACCTTC
>TRBJ2-3|TRBV7-2|.|16|TRBD2
CASSPGTSGSTDTQYF
TGTGCCAGCAGCCCCGGGACTAGCGGGAGCACAGATACGCAGTATTTT
>TRBJ2-2|TRBV5-1|once|16|TRBD2
CASSFVGRAAAGELFF
TGCGCCAGCAGCTTTGTCGGGAGGGCCGCCGCCGGGGAGCTGTTTTTT
>TRBJ2-1|TRBV29-1|.|14|TRBD2
CSVGGGSSYNEQFF
TGCAGCGTTGGCGGGGGGAGCTCCTACAATGAGCAGTTCTTC
>TRBJ2-1|TRBV24-1|.|14|TRBD2
CATKGLAGANEQFF
TGTGCCACCAAGGGGCTAGCGGGAGCAAATGAGCAGTTCTTC
>TRBJ1-2|TRBV5-1|.|15|.
CASSLVQGGKYGYTF
TGCGCCAGCAGCTTGGTTCAGGGCGGTAAATATGGCTACACCTTC
>TRBJ2-7|TRBV4-1|.|14|.
CASSPGALSYEQYF
TGCGCCAGCAGCCCGGGAGCTCTTTCCTACGAGCAGTACTTC
>TRBJ2-6|TRBV5-4|.|15|.
CASSSPPAGANVLTF
TGTGCCAGCAGCTCCCCCCCAGCGGGGGCCAACGTCCTGACTTTC
>TRBJ1-3|TRBV18|once|13|.
CASSPARGNTIYF
TGTGCCAGCTCTCCTGCTCGGGGGAACACCATATATTTT
>TRBJ2-3|TRBV19|.|14|.
CASRAMGGTDTQYF
TGTGCCAGTAGAGCGATGGGGGGAACAGATACGCAGTATTTT
>TRBJ2-1|TRBV19|.|15|TRBD2
CASSIGAGVYNEQFF
TGTGCCAGTAGTATTGGAGCGGGAGTTTACAATGAGCAGTTCTTC
>TRBJ2-5|TRBV10-3|.|13|.
CAIGAANQETQYF
TGTGCCATCGGAGCGGCAAATCAAGAGACCCAGTACTTC
>TRBJ2-7|TRBV30|.|14|TRBD1
CACKPGTGVYEQYF
TGTGCCTGTAAACCCGGGACAGGGGTCTACGAGCAGTACTTC
>TRBJ1-2|TRBV28|.|12|.
CASSSAGYGYTF
TGTGCCAGCAGTTCTGCAGGGTATGGCTACACCTTC
>TRBJ2-5|TRBV4-1|.|14|TRBD2
CASSKTSGQETQYF
TGCGCCAGCAGCAAGACTAGCGGCCAAGAGACCCAGTACTTC
>TRBJ2-3|TRBV7-9|.|16|TRBD2
CASSLDLTSGADTQYF
TGTGCCAGCAGCTTAGACCTGACTAGCGGGGCAGATACGCAGTATTTT
>TRBJ2-1|TRBV5-1|.|15|TRBD1
CASSLGQGAGDEQFF
TGCGCCAGCAGCTTGGGGCAGGGGGCGGGCGATGAGCAGTTCTTC
>TRBJ1-3|TRBV6-5|.|14|.
CASSTTVSGNTIYF
TGTGCCAGCTCTACGACAGTCTCTGGAAACACCATATATTTT
>TRBJ2-7|TRBV21-1|.|15|.
CASSKVARERYEQYF
TGTGCCAGCAGCAAAGTGGCGCGGGAGCGCTACGAGCAGTACTTC
>TRBJ1-1|TRBV2|.|13|.
CASRLTTDTEAFF
TGTGCCAGCAGATTGACAACCGACACTGAAGCTTTCTTT
>TRBJ2-7|TRBV6-5|.|14|TRBD1
CASSYGTGGDEQYF
TGTGCCAGCAGTTACGGGACAGGGGGCGACGAGCAGTACTTC
>TRBJ1-3|TRBV4-1|.|16|.
CASSQDGAVSGNTIYF
TGCGCCAGCAGCCAAGATGGGGCAGTCTCTGGAAACACCATATATTTT
>TRBJ2-7|TRBV30|.|14|TRBD2
CAWSVGLAGGEQYF
TGTGCCTGGAGTGTAGGTCTAGCGGGAGGTGAGCAGTACTTC
>TRBJ1-1|TRBV20-1|.|11|.
CSARGPGQTFF
TGCAGTGCTAGAGGGCCCGGACAGACTTTCTTT
>TRBJ2-5|TRBV5-1|.|15|TRBD1
CASSPTGQVQETQYF
TGCGCCAGCAGCCCCACGGGACAGGTACAAGAGACCCAGTACTTC
>TRBJ1-2|TRBV30|once|12|.
CAWSPAGSGYTF
TGTGCCTGGAGCCCCGCCGGTAGTGGCTACACCTTC
>TRBJ1-6|TRBV10-1|.|12|.
CGQNRANSPLHF
TGCGGGCAGAACAGGGCCAATTCACCCCTCCACTTT
>TRBJ2-4|TRBV6-5|.|15|.
CASSLRGVAKNIQYF
TGTGCCAGCAGTCTCAGGGGGGTAGCCAAAAACATTCAGTACTTC
>TRBJ2-7|TRBV5-1|.|14|.
CASSLAGQNYEQYF
TGCGCCAGCAGCTTGGCGGGACAAAACTACGAGCAGTACTTC
>TRBJ2-1|TRBV10-1|.|15|.
CASSEGSRAYNEQFF
TGCGCCAGCAGTGAAGGTAGCCGTGCCTACAATGAGCAGTTCTTC
>TRBJ2-1|TRBV19|few|18|TRBD2
CASSITPFRLAGGGEQFF
TGTGCCAGTAGTATAACGCCTTTTAGGCTAGCGGGAGGCGGTGAGCAGTTCTTC
>TRBJ2-7|TRBV5-1|.|13|TRBD1
CASRVDRGYEQYF
TGCGCCAGCCGAGTGGACAGGGGGTACGAGCAGTACTTC
>TRBJ2-2|TRBV27|.|15|TRBD1
CASSLGQGNTGELFF
TGTGCCAGCAGTTTAGGACAGGGGAACACCGGGGAGCTGTTTTTT
>TRBJ1-1|TRBV6-5|.|14|TRBD1
CASSPGTGPSEAFF
TGTGCCAGCAGCCCCGGGACAGGACCTTCTGAAGCTTTCTTT
>TRBJ2-3|TRBV10-3|once|14|TRBD1
CATTPGQSTDTQYF
TGTGCCACCACCCCGGGACAGAGCACAGATACGCAGTATTTT
>TRBJ1-4|TRBV30|.|14|TRBD1
CAWTTGTGVEKLFF
TGTGCCTGGACCACGGGGACAGGGGTTGAAAAACTGTTTTTT
>TRBJ2-1|TRBV30|.|14|TRBD1
CAWKRQGAYNEQFF
TGTGCCTGGAAGCGACAGGGGGCTTACAATGAGCAGTTCTTC